This TCR beta chain was recorded in a study of STAT5B mutations in CD4+ large granular lymphocyte leukemia. Study-wide context: Healthy donors showed HLA-associated enrichment of the CDR3 'QG' motif. Study results and limitations: No patients shared main leukemic clonotypes, though roughly 25% appeared at low frequency elsewhere. Compared with healthy controls (2/35), patient top clones favored TRBV06 (8/27).

Comment on this clone: Its antigen is as yet unknown.

Profiling relied on immunoSEQ multiplex PCR, and the TCRdb table lists in-frame clones only, not all of them. The sample lists over 25,000 clones; roughly four fifths were seen once. V was pared by 0 bases and J by 0 bases, with 2 bases between. Germline V lookup: CDR1 SGHNT, CDR2 YYREEE (reference sequence). This CDR3 comprises 13 residues. This clonotype was sampled from a human donor in good health. V and J are TRBV5-4 and TRBJ2-3, with D uncertain. Sequencing was done on a sample of CD4+ T cells from blood buffy coats. The CDR3: CASSLVSTDTQYF. The CDR3 DNA follows: TGTGCCAGCAGCTTGGTTAGCACAGATACGCAGTATTTT.